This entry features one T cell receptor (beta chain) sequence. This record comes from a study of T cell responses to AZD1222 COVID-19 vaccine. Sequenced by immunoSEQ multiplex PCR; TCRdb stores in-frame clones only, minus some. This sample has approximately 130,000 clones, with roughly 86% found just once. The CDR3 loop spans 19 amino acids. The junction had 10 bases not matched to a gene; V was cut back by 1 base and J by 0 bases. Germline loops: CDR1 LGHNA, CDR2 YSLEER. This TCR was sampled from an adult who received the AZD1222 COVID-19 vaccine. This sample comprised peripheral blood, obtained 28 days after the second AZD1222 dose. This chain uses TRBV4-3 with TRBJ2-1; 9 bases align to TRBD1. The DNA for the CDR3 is TGCGCCAGCAGCCAAGCCCCGGGACAGGGCGTAAGCTCCTACAATGAGCAGTTCTTC. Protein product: CASSQAPGQGVSSYNEQFF.